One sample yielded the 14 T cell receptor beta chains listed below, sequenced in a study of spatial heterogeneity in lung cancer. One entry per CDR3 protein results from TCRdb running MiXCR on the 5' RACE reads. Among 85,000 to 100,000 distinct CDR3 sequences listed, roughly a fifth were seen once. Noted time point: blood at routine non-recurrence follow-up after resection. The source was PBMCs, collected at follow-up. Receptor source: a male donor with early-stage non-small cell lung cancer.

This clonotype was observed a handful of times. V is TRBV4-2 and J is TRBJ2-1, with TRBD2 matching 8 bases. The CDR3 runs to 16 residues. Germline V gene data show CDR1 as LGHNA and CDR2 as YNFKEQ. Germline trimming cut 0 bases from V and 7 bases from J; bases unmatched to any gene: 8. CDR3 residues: CASSQDGSGTRNEQFF. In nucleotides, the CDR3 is TGTGCCAGCAGCCAAGACGGTAGCGGGACCAGAAATGAGCAGTTCTTC.

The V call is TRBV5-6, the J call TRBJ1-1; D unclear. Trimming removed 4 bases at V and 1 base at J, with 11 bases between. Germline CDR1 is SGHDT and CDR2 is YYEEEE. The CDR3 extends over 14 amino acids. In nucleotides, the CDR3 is TGTGCCAGCAGCCGAGGAACCTGGAACACTGAAGCTTTCTTT. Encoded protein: CASSRGTWNTEAFF.

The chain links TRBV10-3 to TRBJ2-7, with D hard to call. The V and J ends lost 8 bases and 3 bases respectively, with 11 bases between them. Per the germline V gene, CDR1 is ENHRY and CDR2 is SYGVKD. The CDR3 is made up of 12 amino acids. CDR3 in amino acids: CAIGSVVYEQYF. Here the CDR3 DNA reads TGTGCCATCGGGTCTGTTGTCTACGAGCAGTACTTC.

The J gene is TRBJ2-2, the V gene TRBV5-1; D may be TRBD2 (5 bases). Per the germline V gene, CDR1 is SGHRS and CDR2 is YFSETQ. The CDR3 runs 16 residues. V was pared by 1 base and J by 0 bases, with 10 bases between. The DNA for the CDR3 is TGCGCCAGCAGCTTGCAGACGGGGACGAACACCGGGGAGCTGTTTTTT. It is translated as CASSLQTGTNTGELFF.

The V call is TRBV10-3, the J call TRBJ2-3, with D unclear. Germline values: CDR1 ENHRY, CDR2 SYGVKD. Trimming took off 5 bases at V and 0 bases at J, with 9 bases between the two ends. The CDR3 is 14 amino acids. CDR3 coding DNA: TGTGCCATCAGTACTGAGAGTAGCACAGATACGCAGTATTTT. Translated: CAISTESSTDTQYF.

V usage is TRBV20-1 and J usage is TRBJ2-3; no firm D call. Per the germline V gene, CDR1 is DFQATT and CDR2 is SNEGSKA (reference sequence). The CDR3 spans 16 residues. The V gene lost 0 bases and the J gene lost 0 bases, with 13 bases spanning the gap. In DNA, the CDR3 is TGCAGTGCTAGAGATCCGGCAGGCGGTAGCACAGATACGCAGTATTTT. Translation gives CSARDPAGGSTDTQYF.

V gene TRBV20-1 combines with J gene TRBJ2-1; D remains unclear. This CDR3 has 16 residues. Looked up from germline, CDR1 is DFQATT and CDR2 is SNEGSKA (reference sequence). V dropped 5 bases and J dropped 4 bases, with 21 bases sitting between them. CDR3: CSAGYRLYSSYNEQFF. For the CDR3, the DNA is TGCAGTGCTGGGTACAGACTCTATTCCAGTTACAATGAGCAGTTCTTC.

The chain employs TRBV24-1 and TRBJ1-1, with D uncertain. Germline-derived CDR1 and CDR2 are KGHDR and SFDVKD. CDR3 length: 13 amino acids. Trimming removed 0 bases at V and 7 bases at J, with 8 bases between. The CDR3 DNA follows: TGTGCCACCAGTGATTTGACAGCTGGTGAAGCTTTCTTT. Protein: CATSDLTAGEAFF.

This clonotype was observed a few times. The CDR3 DNA reads as TGTGCCAGCAGCCAATTTACGGTGGGGTCCCCCGCGGGAGGGCCTCGAAATGAGCAGTTCTTC. Its translation: CASSQFTVGSPAGGPRNEQFF. The V and J genes are TRBV3-1 and TRBJ2-1; 9 bases align to TRBD2. The CDR3 is 21 residues long. V dropped 2 bases and J dropped 7; count of bases not matched to a gene: 24. Germline loops: CDR1 LGHDT, CDR2 YNNKEL (reference sequence).

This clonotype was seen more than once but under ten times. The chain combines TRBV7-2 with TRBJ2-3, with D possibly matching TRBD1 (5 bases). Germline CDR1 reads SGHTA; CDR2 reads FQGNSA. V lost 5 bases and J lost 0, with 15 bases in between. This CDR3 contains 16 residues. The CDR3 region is CASSPEGAPSTDTQYF. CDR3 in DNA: TGTGCCAGCAGCCCGGAAGGGGCGCCTAGCACAGATACGCAGTATTTT.

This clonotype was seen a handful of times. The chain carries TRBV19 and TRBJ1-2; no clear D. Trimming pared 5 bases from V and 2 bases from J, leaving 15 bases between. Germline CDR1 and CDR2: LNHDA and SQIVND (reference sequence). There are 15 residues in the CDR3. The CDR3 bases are TGTGCCAGTAGTCTCCATTTGGCGGGGAACTATGGCTACACCTTC. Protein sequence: CASSLHLAGNYGYTF.

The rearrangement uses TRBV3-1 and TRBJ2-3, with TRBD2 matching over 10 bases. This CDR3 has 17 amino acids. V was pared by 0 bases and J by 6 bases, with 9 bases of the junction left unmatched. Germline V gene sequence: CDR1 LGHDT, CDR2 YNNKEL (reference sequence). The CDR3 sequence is CASSQDIAGGRSDTQYF. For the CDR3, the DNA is TGTGCCAGCAGCCAAGATATAGCGGGGGGACGCAGTGATACGCAGTATTTT.

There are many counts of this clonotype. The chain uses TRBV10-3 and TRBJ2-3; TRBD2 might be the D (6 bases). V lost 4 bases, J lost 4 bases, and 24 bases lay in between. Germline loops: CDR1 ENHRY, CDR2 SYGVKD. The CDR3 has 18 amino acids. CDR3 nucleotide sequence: TGTGCCATCAGTGGTCGAACTAGTGGAACGGGAGCGGCAGATACGCAGTATTTT. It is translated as CAISGRTSGTGAADTQYF.

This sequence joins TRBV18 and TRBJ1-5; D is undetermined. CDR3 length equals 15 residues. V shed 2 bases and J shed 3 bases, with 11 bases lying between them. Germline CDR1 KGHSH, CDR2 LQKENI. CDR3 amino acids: CASSPEGSNNQPQHF. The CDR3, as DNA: TGTGCCAGCTCACCAGAAGGGTCCAACAATCAGCCCCAGCATTTT.